Reported below is one T cell receptor beta chain. The record originates from a study of blood T cell repertoires in COVID-19. The CDR3 runs 12 residues. V gave up 4 bases and J gave up 1 base, with 7 bases separating them. CDR1 SQVTM and CDR2 ANQGSEA come from the germline V gene. Participants were aged about 18 to 90 years, lived in about two dozen US areas, and enrolled virtually. Method: immunoSEQ multiplex PCR; TCRdb's copy keeps in-frame clones and lacks some. The repertoire holds more than 350,000 clones, with approximately 87% as singletons. The source of this sequence is a woman in her fifties or sixties who had recovered from COVID-19. The gene calls are TRBV29-1 and TRBJ1-1; unclear D gene. The specimen was PBMCs or T cells enriched from blood (not recorded which). The CDR3 DNA follows: TGCAGCGTTGGGGGAGGGAACACTGAAGCTTTCTTT. Encoded protein: CSVGGGNTEAFF.